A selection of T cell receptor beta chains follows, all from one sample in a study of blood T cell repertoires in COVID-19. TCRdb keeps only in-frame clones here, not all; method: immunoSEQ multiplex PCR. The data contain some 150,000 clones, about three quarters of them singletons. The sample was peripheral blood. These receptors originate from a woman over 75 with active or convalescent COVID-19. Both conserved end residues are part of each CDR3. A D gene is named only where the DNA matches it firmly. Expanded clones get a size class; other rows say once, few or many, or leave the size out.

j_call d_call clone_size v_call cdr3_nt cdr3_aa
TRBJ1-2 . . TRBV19 TGTGCCAGTAGTATAGTCACGAGTAGTAACTATGGCTACACCTTC CASSIVTSSNYGYTF
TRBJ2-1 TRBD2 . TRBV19 TGTGCCAGTAGTATCGGGGCGGGGGGGCCTGATGAGCAGTTCTTC CASSIGAGGPDEQFF
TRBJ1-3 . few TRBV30 TGTGCCTGGAGTATTTTGGGGCCTGGAAACACCATATATTTT CAWSILGPGNTIYF
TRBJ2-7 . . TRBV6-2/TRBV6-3 TGTGCCAGCAGTTTGATCAGTGAGCAGTACTTC CASSLISEQYF
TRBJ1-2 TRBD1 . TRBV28 TGTGCCAGCAGTTTAGACAGGGGTAACTATGGCTACACCTTC CASSLDRGNYGYTF
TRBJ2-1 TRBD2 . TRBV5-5 TGTGCCACCCGGCGGGGGGACAACAATGAGCAGTTCTTC CATRRGDNNEQFF
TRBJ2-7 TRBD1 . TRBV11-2 TGTGCCAGCAGCCCTGTCCCCGCAGGGGGCAATACCTACGAGCAGTACTTC CASSPVPAGGNTYEQYF
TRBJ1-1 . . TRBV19 TGTGCCAGTTCCCAGGGGATTGAAGCTTTCTTT CASSQGIEAFF
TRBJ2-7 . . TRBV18 TGTGCCAGCTCACCCGGGGGTTGGGGAGAGCAGTACTTC CASSPGGWGEQYF
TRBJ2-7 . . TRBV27 TGTGCCAGCAGTACCATCGACAGTGTCTACGAGCAGTACTTC CASSTIDSVYEQYF
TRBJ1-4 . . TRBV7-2 TGTGCCAGCAGCCGGGGAATGAATGAAAAACTGTTTTTT CASSRGMNEKLFF
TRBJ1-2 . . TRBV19 TGTGCCAGTAGTATAGGACAGAAACTCTATGGCTACACCTTC CASSIGQKLYGYTF
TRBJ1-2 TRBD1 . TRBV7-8 TGTGCCAGCAGCCACCCCGGCGGGACAGGGATAGGCTACACCTTC CASSHPGGTGIGYTF
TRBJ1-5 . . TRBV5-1 TGCGCCAGCAGCTTGGATCCAAATCAGCCCCAGCATTTT CASSLDPNQPQHF